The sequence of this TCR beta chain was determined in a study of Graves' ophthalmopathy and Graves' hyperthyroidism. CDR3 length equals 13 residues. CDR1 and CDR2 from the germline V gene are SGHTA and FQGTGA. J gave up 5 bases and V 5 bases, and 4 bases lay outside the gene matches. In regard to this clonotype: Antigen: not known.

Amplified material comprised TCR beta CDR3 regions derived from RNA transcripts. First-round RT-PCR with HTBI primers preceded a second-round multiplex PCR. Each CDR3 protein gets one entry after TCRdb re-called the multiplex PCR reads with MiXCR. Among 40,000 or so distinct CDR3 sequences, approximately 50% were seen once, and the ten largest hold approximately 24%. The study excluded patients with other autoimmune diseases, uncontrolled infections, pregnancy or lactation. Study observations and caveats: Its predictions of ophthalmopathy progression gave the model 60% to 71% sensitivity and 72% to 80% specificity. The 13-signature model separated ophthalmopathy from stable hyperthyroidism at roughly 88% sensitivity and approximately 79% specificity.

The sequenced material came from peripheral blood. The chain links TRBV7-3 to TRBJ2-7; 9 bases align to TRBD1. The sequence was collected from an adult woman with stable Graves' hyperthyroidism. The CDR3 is CASSLTGGNEQYF. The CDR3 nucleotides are TGTGCCAGCAGCCTGACAGGGGGAAACGAGCAGTACTTC.